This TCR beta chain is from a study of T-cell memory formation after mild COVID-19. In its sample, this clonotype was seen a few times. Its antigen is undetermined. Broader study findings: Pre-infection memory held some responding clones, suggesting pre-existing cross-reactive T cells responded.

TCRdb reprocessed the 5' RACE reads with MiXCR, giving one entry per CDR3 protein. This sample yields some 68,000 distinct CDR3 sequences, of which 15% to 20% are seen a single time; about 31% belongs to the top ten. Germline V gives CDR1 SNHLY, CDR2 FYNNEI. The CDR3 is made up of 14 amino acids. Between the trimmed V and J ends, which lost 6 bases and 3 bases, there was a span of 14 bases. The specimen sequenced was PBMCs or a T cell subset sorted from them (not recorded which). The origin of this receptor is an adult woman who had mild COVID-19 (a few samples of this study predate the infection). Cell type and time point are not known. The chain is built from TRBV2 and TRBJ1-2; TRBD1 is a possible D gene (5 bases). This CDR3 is CASSPPQGYYGYTF. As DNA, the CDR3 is TGTGCCAGCAGCCCCCCTCAGGGATACTATGGCTACACCTTC.